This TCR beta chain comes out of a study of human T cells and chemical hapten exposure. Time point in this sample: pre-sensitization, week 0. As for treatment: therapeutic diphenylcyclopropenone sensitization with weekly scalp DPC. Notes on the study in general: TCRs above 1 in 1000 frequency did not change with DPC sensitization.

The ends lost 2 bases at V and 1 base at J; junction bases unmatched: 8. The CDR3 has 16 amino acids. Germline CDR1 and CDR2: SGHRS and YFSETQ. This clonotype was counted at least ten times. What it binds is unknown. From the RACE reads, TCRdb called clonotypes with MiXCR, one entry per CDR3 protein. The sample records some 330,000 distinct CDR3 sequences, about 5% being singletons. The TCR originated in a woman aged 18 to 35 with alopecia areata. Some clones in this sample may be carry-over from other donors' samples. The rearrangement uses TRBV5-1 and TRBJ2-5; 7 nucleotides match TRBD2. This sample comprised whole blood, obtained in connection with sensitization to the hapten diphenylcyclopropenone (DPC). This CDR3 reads CASSFRSSGVQETQYF. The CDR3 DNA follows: TGCGCCAGCAGCTTCAGGTCTAGCGGCGTCCAAGAGACCCAGTACTTC.